This T cell receptor (beta chain) is drawn from a study of PD-L1 blockade in urothelial cancer. Study-level information: T cells were recovered from blood samples at a median of 141,255.

Assay used: immunoSEQ multiplex PCR; TCRdb lists only in-frame clones, some missing. The repertoire holds approximately 70,000 clones, with around 90% as singletons. The length of the CDR3 is 13 residues. V was pared by 4 bases and J by 2 bases, with 8 bases between. Germline CDR1 is MNHEY and CDR2 is SVGAGI. This receptor was taken from a man aged 60-69 years with urothelial cancer. The sequencing here drew on PBMCs, taken around atezolizumab (anti-PD-L1) treatment. The chain employs TRBV6-5 and TRBJ1-2; D gene unclear. In DNA form, the CDR3 reads TGTGCCAGCAGTTTTGACGGGAACTATGGCTACACCTTC. It codes for CASSFDGNYGYTF.